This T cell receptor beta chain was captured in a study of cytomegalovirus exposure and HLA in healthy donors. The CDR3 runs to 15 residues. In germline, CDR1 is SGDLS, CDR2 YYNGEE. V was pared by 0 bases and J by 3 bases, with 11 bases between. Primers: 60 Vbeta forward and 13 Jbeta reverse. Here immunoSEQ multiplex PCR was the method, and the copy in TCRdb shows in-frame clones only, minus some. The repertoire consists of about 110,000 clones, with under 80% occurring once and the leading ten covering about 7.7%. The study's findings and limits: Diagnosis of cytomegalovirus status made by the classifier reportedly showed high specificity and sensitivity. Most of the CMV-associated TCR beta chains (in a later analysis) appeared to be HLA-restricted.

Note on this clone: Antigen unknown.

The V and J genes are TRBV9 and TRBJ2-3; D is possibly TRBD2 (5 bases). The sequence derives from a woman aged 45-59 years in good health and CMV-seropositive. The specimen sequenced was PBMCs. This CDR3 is CASSVGEYGTDTQYF. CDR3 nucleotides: TGTGCCAGCAGCGTAGGGGAGTATGGGACAGATACGCAGTATTTT.